The clone carrying this TCR beta chain appeared a few times. At one end the junction does not follow the germline gene, possibly because of a read error. This sample stems from a study of tumor and adjacent non-tumor tissue in lung cancer. Study context: Stage I to III disease affected 10 men and 5 women aged about 30 to 85.

Germline V gene data show CDR1 as SGHAT and CDR2 as FQDESV (reference sequence). This CDR3 spans 13 amino acids. This sample's RNA came from whole unsorted tissue. TCRbeta libraries were built with three rounds of nested PCR, modified from ARM-PCR. TCRdb analysed the multiplex PCR reads with MiXCR anew, one entry per CDR3 protein. The sample yields 200,000 to 250,000 distinct CDR3 sequences, about 76% seen once. This clonotype originated in a man in his sixties with non-small cell lung cancer. The chain has TRBV11-1 and TRBJ2-7; tentatively, D is TRBD1 (5 bases). Sequenced: lung tumor tissue. Written as DNA, the CDR3 is TGTGCCAACAGCACGGATAGGGGTGGAGAGCAGTACTTC. It is translated as CANSTDRGGEQYF.